This entry lists 6 T cell receptor beta chains sequenced from one sample in a study of beta chain features in type 1 diabetes. Study results and caveats: There was a moderate but significant shortening of TCRB CDR3s in all four CD4+ subsets of Type 1 diabetes patients.

No antigen has been assigned to these receptors. The entirety of the isolated RNA underwent reverse transcription, so expressed TCRB transcripts were sequenced. The table came from immunoSEQ multiplex PCR; TCRdb's copy has only in-frame clones and leaves some out. The profile covers 250,000 to 300,000 clones, with roughly an eighth appearing a single time and over 0.015% taken by the ten largest. What was sequenced was naive CD4+ T cells from blood. Every receptor here comes from a man between 25 and 39 years old with type 1 diabetes.

The V call is TRBV5-1, the J call TRBJ2-6; tentative D call: TRBD2 (6 bases). The germline V gene encodes CDR1 SGHRS and CDR2 YFSETQ. Trimming cost V 0 bases and J 4 bases, with 11 bases left between them. The CDR3 is 16 amino acids. CDR3 DNA sequence: TGCGCCAGCAGCTTGGTAGGAGGGCTGGGGGCCAACGTCCTGACTTTC. Translating gives CASSLVGGLGANVLTF.

The chain carries TRBV4-1 and TRBJ2-1; TRBD2 aligns across 8 bases. Trimming at V came to 4 bases and at J to 8 bases, leaving 1 base not matched to a gene. Germline CDR1 reads MGHRA; CDR2 reads YSYEKL. There are 12 residues in the CDR3. CDR3 amino acids: CASSRREDEQFF. The CDR3, as DNA: TGCGCCAGCAGCCGGCGGGAGGATGAGCAGTTCTTC.

This clone was seen a few times. The chain has TRBV30 and TRBJ2-5; 8 nucleotides agree with TRBD2. V gave up 0 bases and J gave up 4 bases; unmatched junction bases: 4. Germline assignment: CDR1 GTSNPN and CDR2 SVGIG (reference sequence). The CDR3 runs to 14 residues. The CDR3 DNA follows: TGTGCCTGGAGTGTAGGGCTAGCGGGAGAGACCCAGTACTTC. Translated, it gives CAWSVGLAGETQYF.

In regard to this clone: A junction boundary mismatches the germline segment, possibly from a read error. V and J are TRBV2 and TRBJ2-7; 7 bases agree with TRBD2. CDR3 length equals 15 residues. Germline CDR1 and CDR2: SNHLY and FYNNEI. CDR3 sequence: CASSEAGNSRREQYF. The CDR3 coding sequence is TGTGCCAGCAGCGAAGCGGGAAACAGTAGGAGGGAGCAGTACTTC.

The gene calls are TRBV29-1 and TRBJ2-7; 10 bases fit TRBD2. V gave up 4 bases and J gave up 6 bases; unmatched junction bases: 6. Germline V gives CDR1 SQVTM, CDR2 ANQGSEA. This CDR3 spans 13 amino acids. In DNA, the CDR3 is TGCAGCGTTGTGGTAGCGGGGGGCCGCGAGCAGTACTTC. Residues: CSVVVAGGREQYF.

The table lists this clone with a few counts. This chain connects TRBV5-4 to TRBJ1-5; D unresolved. In germline, CDR1 is SGHNT, CDR2 YYREEE (reference sequence). The CDR3 loop spans 13 amino acids. Trimming took 4 bases from V and 0 from J, leaving 5 bases between them. CDR3 nucleotide sequence: TGTGCCAGCAGCCGGGATAGCAATCAGCCCCAGCATTTT. As protein: CASSRDSNQPQHF. The full variable domain, in which reference TRBV5-4 and TRBJ1-5 provide the parts outside the CDR3, is ETGVTQSPTHLIKTRGQQVTLRCSSQSGHNTVSWYQQALGQGPQFIFQYYREEENGRGNFPPRFSGLQFPNYSSELNVNALELDDSALYLCASSRDSNQPQHFGDGTRLSIL.